This T cell receptor beta chain derives from a study of blood T cell repertoires in COVID-19 (dated by TCRdb to the early 2020s). Looking at the study overall: The collaborator samples originated in the United States, Italy and Spain and spanned the acute and convalescent phases of COVID-19. Samples were obtained from the ongoing ImmuneRACE study (first 160 participants) and from 1,000 to 1,500 subjects provided by 6 global collaborators. The material from the prospective study consisted of cDNA or gDNA derived from T cells, B-cell-depleted T cells, or PBMCs. The dataset comprised deeply sampled blood TCRbeta repertoires from subjects exposed to, actively infected with, or recovered from COVID-19. The sample metadata nearly always contained a de-identified subject ID, COVID-19 status, age in years and sex. Where HLA class I and class II types were available, the types were taken from metadata supplied by the sample provider, not from assay-based typing. The repertoires were released in a freely available public database meant as a resource for research on the immune response to SARS-CoV-2.

Study-wide findings and limitations: How much clinical and demographic metadata was included differed by source and by participant, and the metadata was provided uncurated.

TCRbeta CDR3 regions were amplified from genomic DNA by means of the immunoSEQ Assay, a bias-controlled multiplex PCR. The published analysis was carried out like this. Within the assay, amplification of reference gene primers was used to estimate how many nucleated cells each sample contained. Sequence reads were collapsed and filtered to measure the absolute abundance of every unique TCRbeta CDR3 rearrangement. Productive Simpson clonality was computed per sample as the square root of Simpson's diversity index over productive rearrangements. TCRdb provides this immuneACCESS table in a form limited to in-frame rearrangements. Some clones are lacking; in checked studies, under half of them reflect an unresolved V gene, and why the rest are absent is not known. Clone size and V and J calls were adopted from that table, with D and trimming inferred from the DNA. Here the sample has around 270,000 clones; around 86% occur a single time. The ten top clones hold about 5.2% of the sample.

CDR1 and CDR2, per the germline V gene, are MNHEY and SVGAGI. Its CDR3 holds 15 amino acids, cysteine through phenylalanine. Only the CDR3 part of the read is kept: 45 bases, read in frame from the first base. At the junction V is shortened by 6 bases and J by 0 bases, with 12 bases in between. As to this clone: Its antigen remains undetermined. Base qualities are not at hand, and no much larger clone is one base apart.

One collaborating source in Seattle enrolled patients during active infection and followed them longitudinally through the course of disease. Whole blood was collected in K2EDTA tubes by collaborating institutions according to the institutions' own protocols. For TCRbeta analysis, collaborators shipped samples as frozen whole blood, isolated PBMCs, or DNA extracted from either of those sample types. The sequence joins TRBV6-5 to TRBJ2-4; D gene: possibly TRBD1, on 6 matching bases. The receptor comes from a woman aged 60-75 years with COVID-19, enrolled during active disease. The specimen was peripheral blood. The bases are TGTGCCAGCAGCAGGGGTGCGGGAGCCAAAAACATTCAGTACTTC. Its protein is CASSRGAGAKNIQYF.